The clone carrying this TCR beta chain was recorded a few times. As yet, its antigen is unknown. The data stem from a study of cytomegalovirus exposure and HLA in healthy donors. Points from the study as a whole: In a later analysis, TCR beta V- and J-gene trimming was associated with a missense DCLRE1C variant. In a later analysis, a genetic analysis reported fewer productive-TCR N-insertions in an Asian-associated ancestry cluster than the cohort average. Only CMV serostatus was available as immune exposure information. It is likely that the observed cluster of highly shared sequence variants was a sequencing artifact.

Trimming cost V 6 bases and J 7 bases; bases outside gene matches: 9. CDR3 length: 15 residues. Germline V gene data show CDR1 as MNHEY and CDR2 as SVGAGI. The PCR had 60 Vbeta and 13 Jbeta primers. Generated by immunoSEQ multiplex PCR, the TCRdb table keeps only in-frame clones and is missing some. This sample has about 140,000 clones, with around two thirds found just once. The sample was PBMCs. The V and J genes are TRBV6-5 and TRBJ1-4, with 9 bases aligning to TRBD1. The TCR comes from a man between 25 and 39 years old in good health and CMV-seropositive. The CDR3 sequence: CASSLAGTGTEKLFF. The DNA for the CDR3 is TGTGCCAGCAGCCTCGCCGGGACAGGGACTGAAAAACTGTTTTTT.